Each of the 3 T cell receptor beta chains below was sequenced from the same sample in a study of blood T cell repertoires in COVID-19. Sequenced by immunoSEQ multiplex PCR; TCRdb stores in-frame clones only, minus some. The table records about 100,000 clones, around 90% of them present only once. The sequencing sample was made of peripheral blood. The receptors were sampled from a woman aged 55-75 years with acute or convalescent COVID-19.

The J gene is TRBJ2-5, the V gene TRBV11-1; 7 bases agree with TRBD2. Unmatched junction bases numbered 3, after V lost 3 bases and J lost 5 bases. Germline CDR1 reads SGHAT; CDR2 reads FQDESV (reference sequence). The CDR3 has 13 amino acids. The CDR3 reads CASSFAGGETQYF. As DNA, the CDR3 is TGTGCCAGCAGCTTCGCCGGGGGGGAGACCCAGTACTTC.

V is TRBV15 and J is TRBJ2-1, with D perhaps TRBD1 (6 bases). Germline lookup yields CDR1 LNHNV and CDR2 YYDKDF (reference sequence). V lost 0 bases and J lost 6, with 18 bases in between. The CDR3 is 17 amino acids. This CDR3 reads CATSRDLGWDIGNEQFF. CDR3 sequence (DNA): TGTGCCACCAGCAGAGATTTAGGATGGGACATAGGCAATGAGCAGTTCTTC.

The CDR3 nucleotides read TGCAGTGCTAGTGACTCGAGCTCCTACAATGAGCAGTTCTTC. This encodes CSASDSSSYNEQFF. This chain joins TRBV20-1 and TRBJ2-1; D is undetermined. The V and J ends lost 3 bases and 0 bases respectively, with 9 bases between them. Germline CDR1 DFQATT, CDR2 SNEGSKA (reference sequence). The CDR3 sequence is 14 residues long.